This record covers a single TCR beta chain. Its antigen is unknown. These data are taken from a study of T cell repertoires in cytomegalovirus infection. Across the study: Both CMV infection and a matching HLA type were indicated by public TCR beta signatures.

TCRdb reprocessed the reads with MiXCR, giving one entry per CDR3 protein. The sample holds under 800,000 distinct CDR3 sequences, 20% to 25% seen once. The germline gives CDR1 DFQATT, CDR2 SNEGSKA (reference sequence). The CDR3 sequence is 15 residues long. The V end lost 2 bases, the J end lost 5 bases, and 16 bases lay between the germline ends. Study findings and constraints: Across the ex vivo response, the dominant clonotypes were HLA-C-restricted CMV-specific TCR beta clonotypes. The study identified carriers of CMV plus the relevant HLA from cumulative public TCR beta family frequency.

The TCR originated in a human donor in good health (CMV status not recorded). Some clones in this sample may be carry-over from other donors' samples. The chain couples TRBV20-1 to TRBJ1-5; weak D call: TRBD1 (5 bases). The sequenced material came from CD8+ T cells from PBMCs. The chain's CDR3 is CSARQRGWADQPQHF. The CDR3 nucleotides read TGCAGTGCTAGACAGCGGGGGTGGGCCGATCAGCCCCAGCATTTT.